The clone carrying this TCR beta chain was observed at least ten times. Antigen specificity is unknown. Using a J-beta primer mix together with a sample-barcoded 5' primer, a second PCR was run for roughly 6 to 11 cycles. TCRdb reanalysed the 5' RACE reads using MiXCR and keeps one entry per CDR3 protein. The profile shows 710,000 or so distinct CDR3 sequences, about 24% of them singletons. The entry originates in a study of blood T cells in healthy people across ages. Whole-study findings and limits: Bulk PBMC profiling left naive and antigen-experienced comparisons inconclusive.

Per sample, no less than 5 micrograms of total RNA were extracted. Per germline, CDR1 SNHLY and CDR2 FYNNEI. Trimming pared 7 bases from V and 0 bases from J, leaving 12 bases between. The CDR3 sequence is 15 residues long. V gene TRBV2 combines with J gene TRBJ1-4; unclear D gene. This receptor was obtained from a man aged 65 to 79 in good health. What was sequenced was blood. The CDR3 DNA follows: TGTGCCAGCACTCGGGGAAGACCAACTAATGAAAAACTGTTTTTT. Its protein is CASTRGRPTNEKLFF. Full variable domain (outside the CDR3, taken from reference TRBV2 and TRBJ1-4): EPEVTQTPSHQVTQMGQEVILRCVPISNHLYFYWYRQILGQKVEFLVSFYNNEISEKSEIFDDQFSVERPDGSNFTLKIRSTKLEDSAMYFCASTRGRPTNEKLFFGSGTQLSVL.